The 11 T cell receptor beta chains presented below share a single source sample, sequenced in a study of regulatory T cells in long-lasting Graves disease. This sample's time point: newly diagnosed GD, antithyroid drugs for less than 3 months. PBMCs provided the RNA from which the TCR library was made. Arm-PCR of CDR3 regions and iRepertoire HTBI primers were the basis on which TCR beta libraries were built. TCRdb ran MiXCR on the multiplex PCR reads and lists one entry per CDR3 protein. The data hold some 600,000 distinct CDR3 sequences, with about 16% observed a single time. These sequences were also reported in another study, on T cells in Graves' hyperthyroidism and ophthalmopathy.

Sequencing was performed on peripheral blood mononuclear cells (PBMCs), taken at new diagnosis, from a patient treated with antithyroid drugs. The receptors derive from a man aged 18 to 35 with Graves disease.

The gene calls are TRBV2 and TRBJ1-1; D gene unclear. The germline V gene encodes CDR1 SNHLY and CDR2 FYNNEI. This CDR3 comprises 11 residues. The V end was cut by 7 bases, the J end by 5 bases, with 8 bases between. CDR3 sequence (DNA): TGTGCCAGCAACTGGAGGACTGAAGCTTTCTTT. It codes for CASNWRTEAFF.

This chain links TRBV6-2 or TRBV6-3 with TRBJ1-2, with a tentative D call TRBD1 (6 bases). Trimming stripped 9 bases from V and 8 bases from J, with 22 bases between. CDR3 length: 14 residues. Germline V lookup: CDR1 MNHEY, CDR2 SVGEGT. CDR3 amino acids: CARQSTGGLQGYTF. CDR3 coding DNA: TGTGCCAGACAATCAACGGGGGGGCTTCAAGGCTACACCTTC.

This clonotype showed up just a few times. The V and J genes are TRBV2 and TRBJ2-3; D is perhaps TRBD1 or TRBD2 (5 bases each). V lost 6 bases and J lost 5, with 18 bases in between. Germline assignment: CDR1 SNHLY and CDR2 FYNNEI. The CDR3 covers 15 residues. The DNA of the CDR3 is TGTGCCAGCAGCGCCACCGGGGCCCGAGGAGATACGCAGTATTTT. It specifies CASSATGARGDTQYF. Based on the CDR3 plus reference TRBV2 and TRBJ2-3, the full variable domain is EPEVTQTPSHQVTQMGQEVILRCVPISNHLYFYWYRQILGQKVEFLVSFYNNEISEKSEIFDDQFSVERPDGSNFTLKIRSTKLEDSAMYFCASSATGARGDTQYFGPGTRLTVL.

This clonotype was seen at least ten times. V and J are TRBV11-2 and TRBJ2-7; TRBD2 aligns across 7 bases. The germline V gene encodes CDR1 SGHAT and CDR2 FQNNGV. This CDR3 region has 15 residues. Trimming at V came to 5 bases and at J to 0 bases, leaving 7 bases not matched to a gene. The CDR3 DNA sequence: TGTGCCAGCAGCCAAGGGAGGGGCACCTCCTACGAGCAGTACTTC. It codes for CASSQGRGTSYEQYF.

The chain combines TRBV20-1 with TRBJ1-4, with D unresolved. From germline, CDR1 is DFQATT and CDR2 SNEGSKA (reference sequence). This CDR3 is 15 amino acids long. V lost 1 base and J 0 bases, leaving 9 bases between the germline ends. The CDR3: CSARATAATNEKLFF. CDR3 DNA: TGCAGTGCTAGAGCCACAGCAGCAACTAATGAAAAACTGTTTTTT.

A few counts support this clonotype. This rearrangement joins TRBV28 to TRBJ2-5, with 7 bases aligning to TRBD2. J was trimmed by 1 base and V by 6 bases; bases with no gene match: 11. Germline V CDR1 and CDR2: MDHEN, SYDVKM. The CDR3 runs to 16 residues. CDR3 nucleotides: TGTGCCAGCAGCATCACGGGACTACGACCCCAAGAGACCCAGTACTTC. This translates into CASSITGLRPQETQYF.

For the CDR3, the DNA is TGTGCCAGTAGCTTACAGATAGGGGAGACCCAGTACTTC. It yields the protein CASSLQIGETQYF. This rearrangement joins TRBV19 to TRBJ2-5; no clear D gene. Trimming took off 6 bases at V and 5 bases at J, with 13 bases between the two ends. The CDR3 has 13 residues. Germline V gene lookup returns CDR1 LNHDA and CDR2 SQIVND (reference sequence).

This clonotype was counted between two and nine times. CDR3 in amino acids: CASRRTGIQETQYF. The CDR3 region has the DNA TGTGCCAGCAGACGCACAGGAATTCAAGAGACCCAGTACTTC. V and J are TRBV6-1 and TRBJ2-5; TRBD1 is a possible D gene (5 bases). The CDR3 spans 14 residues. The germline V gene encodes CDR1 MNHNS and CDR2 SASEGT. V lost 6 bases to trimming and J lost 2 bases, with 13 bases between them.

This clonotype has just a few counts. This chain uses TRBV14 with TRBJ2-7; weak D call: TRBD2 (5 bases). V lost 5 bases to trimming and J lost 4 bases, with 18 bases between them. In germline, CDR1 is SGHDN, CDR2 FVKESK. This CDR3 contains 15 residues. CDR3 sequence (DNA): TGTGCCAGCAGCACCAGCCCCACGGGAAATTACGAGCAGTACTTC. Amino acid sequence: CASSTSPTGNYEQYF.

The sample holds many counts of this clonotype. The chain links TRBV10-3 to TRBJ2-7; tentatively, D is TRBD1 or TRBD2 (5 bases each). The CDR3 length is 15 residues. Germline CDR1 ENHRY, CDR2 SYGVKD. V gave up 1 base and J gave up 1 base, with 11 bases separating them. CDR3 in amino acids: CAISEYGTVSYEQYF. CDR3 nucleotides: TGTGCCATCAGTGAGTATGGGACCGTTTCCTACGAGCAGTACTTC.

This clonotype has just a few counts. The chain links TRBV7-8 to TRBJ2-7; 11 bases are shared with TRBD2. Germline trimming cut 5 bases from V and 4 bases from J; bases unmatched to any gene: 10. This CDR3 region has 16 residues. Looked up from germline, CDR1 is SGHVS and CDR2 is FQNEAQ. The CDR3 DNA reads TGTGCCAGCAGCCCAGAGGGGACTAGCGGAGGGTACGAGCAGTACTTC. It specifies CASSPEGTSGGYEQYF.